This T cell receptor (beta chain) was profiled in a study of shared clonotypes between healthy human individuals. As processed by the authors: Junction-only sequences without quality scores came from ImmunoSEQ, so filtering differed. Profiling relied on immunoSEQ multiplex PCR, and the TCRdb table lists in-frame clones only, not all of them. Clonal size and the V and J genes are those of that table, whereas D and trimming came from the DNA. The sample includes 550,000 to 600,000 clones, around 81% of them seen just once. Only Caucasian adults living in Nashville, Tennessee served as donors. Approximately 87 million PBMCs went into genomic DNA for unsorted samples. The CDR3 sequence is 14 residues long. The germline gives CDR1 GTSNPN, CDR2 SVGIG (reference sequence). V lost 3 bases to trimming and J lost 6 bases, with 15 bases between them.

The source material was PBMCs. The rearrangement uses TRBV30 and TRBJ2-1, with D possibly matching TRBD2 (6 bases). The clonotype originates from a woman aged 40 to 55 in good health. Some clones in this sample may be carry-over from other donors' samples. The CDR3 loop reads CAWSDFDSGNEQFF. The DNA for the CDR3 is TGTGCCTGGAGCGACTTTGATAGCGGCAATGAGCAGTTCTTC.